Described below is a single TCR beta chain sequence and its context. This clonotype was counted many times. It lacks a known antigen. Base qualities are not recorded, but no much larger clone differs from it by a single base. Libraries were constructed by 5' RACE. Sequencing took place on a NextSeq 500. To allow correction of PCR and sequencing errors, the TCR library protocol tagged every TCR cDNA molecule with a unique molecular identifier. The original pipeline was this. Decombinator tools were used for TCR identification, UMI-based error correction and CDR3 extraction. TCRs above a frequency of 2 per 1,000, corresponding to the top 1% of the tumor frequency distribution, were defined as expanded. Each repertoire was subsampled 100 times to 5,000 TCRs, after which Renyi diversity was computed with the R vegan package. To build CDR3 similarity networks, amino acid triplet string-kernel similarity was used, and CDR3s were connected when their pairwise similarity was above 0.82. TCRdb reprocessed the public reads (quality trimming at Q25 with fastp, clone calling with MiXCR) and kept in-frame beta chains. Entries that share a CDR3 protein sequence are merged under the most common genes and DNA. The V and J calls and clone size come from TCRdb's table, not from the authors' own analysis. Across this sample there are approximately 10,000 distinct CDR3 sequences, with 21% seen only once. The ten most abundant clones make up over 35% of the sample.

What this sample's time point label stands for: blood at routine non-recurrence follow-up after resection. Whole RNA extracted from tumor and nontumor lung tissue, or from cryopreserved PBMC samples, was used for TCR sequencing without cell sorting. Only patients with enough RNA available from two or more tumor regions were chosen for TCR sequencing. Counted from cysteine to phenylalanine, this CDR3 has 14 amino acids. Left in the record is the CDR3 DNA by itself, 42 bases read in frame from the first base. The junction shows trimming of 4 bases on V and 6 bases on J, plus 14 bases between the germline ends. Looking up the germline V gene yields CDR1 MGHRA and CDR2 YSYEKL. These data originate in a study of spatial heterogeneity in lung cancer (dated by TCRdb to the late 2010s). About the study as a whole: Donors were about 70 patients with early-stage, untreated non-small cell lung cancer from the lung TRACERx cohort. The study quantitatively compared TCR alpha and beta repertoires across multiple tumor regions, matched nontumor lung and blood in non-small cell lung cancer. The study linked features of the TCR repertoire to counts of nonsynonymous mutations, which were determined by whole-exome sequencing of tumor tissue. Both alpha and beta chains were TCR-sequenced in samples taken at surgery, namely 220 tumor regions, 62 to 70 matched nontumor lung samples and about 54 PBMC samples. Follow-up PBMC samples were sequenced whenever available, and the median time to follow-up was 2 to 3 years after resection. Beta-chain transcripts were consistently detected in greater numbers than alpha-chain transcripts, which likely reflects a higher abundance of beta-chain transcripts. In the raw uncorrected reads, each unique combination of TCR and UMI appeared more than ten times on average. Broad study findings and their caveats: Additional single-cell paired TCR alpha and beta sequencing was considered necessary to confirm, at a functional level, the hypothesis that regional TCRs recognize regional mutations. Comparisons of baseline and follow-up blood repertoires included only 14 patients. Ubiquitous expanded tumor TCRs were found in blood more often at tumor resection than at routine follow-up.

This specimen was PBMCs, taken at follow-up. The sequence was collected from a male donor with early-stage non-small cell lung cancer. Recombination connected TRBV4-1 to TRBJ2-3, with TRBD2 perhaps the D gene, on 6 matching bases. This receptor carries the CDR3 CASSRPLAVDTQYF. The DNA sequence is given as TGCGCCAGCAGCCGCCCCTTAGCGGTGGATACGCAGTATTTT.